The 2 T cell receptor beta chains below come from one sample, sequenced in a study of follicular helper T cells after annual influenza vaccination. Documented time point: 2014-2015 season, pre-vaccination. Assay used: immunoSEQ multiplex PCR; TCRdb lists only in-frame clones, some missing. The table shows roughly 13,000 clones, with 78% occurring only once. The sequences come from CXCR5- memory CD4+ T cells sorted from blood, collected on the day of influenza vaccination. Source of these receptors: an adult who received the influenza vaccine.

The V gene is TRBV29-1, the J gene TRBJ2-4; D may be TRBD2 (5 bases). This CDR3 is built from 13 residues. Germline CDR1 reads SQVTM; CDR2 reads ANQGSEA. Trimming removed 8 bases from V and 16 bases from J, with 27 bases in between. The CDR3 region has the DNA TGCAGCCCTGGGGTTGGTGAGCGGTCTCGGGGATACTTC. It encodes CSPGVGERSRGYF.

The V and J genes are TRBV5-1 and TRBJ1-1, with 10 positions matching TRBD1. This CDR3 is 14 amino acids long. The germline gives CDR1 SGHRS, CDR2 YFSETQ. The V gene end was trimmed by 4 bases and the J gene end by 7 bases; junction bases not matched to a gene: 7. This CDR3 reads CASSPTGGGYEAFF. The CDR3 DNA reads TGCGCCAGCAGCCCGACAGGGGGCGGTTATGAAGCTTTCTTT.